This T cell receptor beta chain was sequenced for a study of identical twins. Study conclusions and caveats: Out-of-frame TCR alpha sharing in monozygotic twins exceeded recombination model predictions. Twin-shared out-of-frame alpha sequences were enriched for low generation probability.

Worth noting for this clonotype: What it recognizes is unknown.

The CDR3 is 16 residues long. The V and J ends lost 1 base and 6 bases, in that order; junction bases with no gene match: 11. Germline V gene data show CDR1 as SGHRS and CDR2 as YFSETQ. In TCRdb, the 5' RACE reads were re-called with MiXCR into one record per CDR3 protein. The data contain around 480,000 distinct CDR3 sequences, 12% to 15% of them singletons. These data also featured in a second study, about yellow fever vaccine responses in identical twins.

The receptor was isolated from a woman under 30 in good health. The rearrangement links TRBV5-1 to TRBJ2-7; TRBD1 aligns across 9 bases. Sequenced material: CD4+ T cells sorted from blood. CDR3 nucleotides: TGCGCCAGCAGCTTGCGGACGGGACAGGGATTTTTCGAGCAGTACTTC. Its translation: CASSLRTGQGFFEQYF.